The clone carrying this T cell receptor beta chain was recorded a few times. Antigen: not known. The study sequenced cultured CD4+ T cell DNA using the Oncomine TCR Beta short-read assay. TCRdb used MiXCR to reprocess the PCR reads, holding one entry per CDR3 protein. There are 20,000 or so distinct CDR3 sequences in the sample; under 60% occur only once, and 8.5% to 10% lies in the top ten. This sample is part of a study of vaccination and CD4 T cells after COVID-19. The study's findings and limits: Early post-infection timepoints were not included, and relatively few convalescent patients were studied.

Treatment denoted: roughly 11-day PBMC culture with coronavirus spike peptide pools or control peptides (ViraFEST assay). A half-volume replacement of the medium with fresh IL-2 medium was performed on days 3 and 7. This CDR3 comprises 12 residues. Germline CDR1 is DFQATT and CDR2 is SNEGSKA (reference sequence). V was trimmed by 5 bases and J by 4 bases, leaving 11 bases between them. This TCR came from a human donor who had recovered from COVID-19. The chain is built from TRBV20-1 and TRBJ1-2; no clear D. The sample here was CD4+ T cells from blood, cultured in vitro, taken after SARS-CoV-2 vaccination. Here the CDR3 DNA reads TGCAGTGCTCCTACCTGGGGCTATGGCTACACCTTC. It translates to CSAPTWGYGYTF.